The subject of this entry is one T cell receptor beta chain. Its antigen remains unknown. Germline V gene sequence: CDR1 MGHRA, CDR2 YSYEKL. The CDR3 runs to 18 residues. V lost 4 bases, J lost 5 bases, and 9 bases stayed unmatched. The data were obtained in a study of cytomegalovirus exposure and HLA in healthy donors. Regarding the study as a whole: Earlier analysis looked at TCR beta V segments, and most were productive about 90% or about 30% of the time. The authors later found HLA-associated TCR beta chains more clonally expanded than equally common others.

While unrecorded immune exposures were likely, the donors were nominally healthy when sampled. Both 60 Vbeta primers and 13 Jbeta primers went into the PCR. Authors' data handling: In a later analysis, the count reached 80 million or so unique TCR beta chains, with 10 million to 14 million shared. The repertoire was sequenced with immunoSEQ multiplex PCR; TCRdb's copy has only in-frame clones and lacks some. D and trimming come from the DNA, and the V and J calls and clone size come from that table. The table shows fewer than 200,000 clones, with 68% occurring only once. The sample comprised PBMCs. The rearrangement links TRBV4-1 to TRBJ1-6; 12 bases agree with TRBD1. This sequence was found in a man between 50 and 59 years old in good health and CMV-seronegative. The CDR3 DNA reads as TGCGCCAGCAGCCCTGTGGTCGGGACAGGGGGCAATAATTCACCCCTCCACTTT. Translating gives CASSPVVGTGGNNSPLHF.